These 17 T cell receptor beta chains were sequenced from one sample in a study of naive and memory T cell subsets. The library had UMIs added by 3' ligation of an oligonucleotide to TCR cDNA. The SP2 primer and nested alpha and beta constant region primers amplified ligated cDNA in four rounds. TCRdb called the 5' RACE reads again in MiXCR, with one record for every CDR3 protein. There are about 60,000 distinct CDR3 sequences in the sample; 8% to 9% occur only once, and 15% to 20% lies in the top ten. Receptors originate from a female donor in good health.

This clonotype turned up a few times. At one of its ends the junction is not consistent with the germline gene, which may arise from a read error. This chain connects TRBV29-1 to TRBJ1-2; D is perhaps TRBD1 (6 bases). CDR1 is SQVTM and CDR2 is ANQGSEA in the germline V gene. This CDR3 comprises 13 residues. CDR3 nucleotide sequence: TGCAGCGTTGTGACAGGTTATGAGGATGGCGACACCTTC. It specifies CSVVTGYEDGDTF.

This clonotype was observed a handful of times. The chain uses TRBV9 and TRBJ2-5; D not resolved. V was cut by 4 bases and J by 5 bases, with 12 bases left in between. There are 13 residues in the CDR3. Germline assignment: CDR1 SGDLS and CDR2 YYNGEE. For the CDR3, the DNA is TGTGCCAGCAGCCCCCGGCCCCCCGAGACCCAGTACTTC. Its translation is CASSPRPPETQYF.

This clonotype was seen a few times. The V gene is TRBV20-1, the J gene TRBJ2-3, with 8 bases fitting TRBD2. The CDR3 is made up of 13 amino acids. V lost 6 bases to trimming and J lost 0 bases; unmatched junction nucleotides: 2. CDR1 and CDR2 from the germline V gene are DFQATT and SNEGSKA (reference sequence). DNA of the CDR3: TGCAGTGCCCGGACTAGCAGCACAGATACGCAGTATTTT. Protein sequence: CSARTSSTDTQYF.

This clonotype has a handful of counts. The rearrangement joins TRBV5-1 to TRBJ2-6; D remains unclear. From germline, CDR1 is SGHRS and CDR2 YFSETQ. V lost 0 bases to trimming and J lost 0 bases, with 4 bases between them. The length of the CDR3 is 15 residues. CDR3 nucleotides: TGCGCCAGCAGCTTGGCCACCTCTGGGGCCAACGTCCTGACTTTC. Translating it yields CASSLATSGANVLTF.

Many counts were recorded for this clonotype. This sequence joins TRBV9 and TRBJ2-3; no firm D call. With 2 bases removed from V and 2 bases from J, the gap between germline ends came to 12 bases. The CDR3 contains 15 residues. Per germline, CDR1 SGDLS and CDR2 YYNGEE. The CDR3 region is CASSVGMASTDTQYF. Here the CDR3 DNA reads TGTGCCAGCAGCGTGGGTATGGCATCCACAGATACGCAGTATTTT.

J is TRBJ2-7 and V is TRBV6-2 or TRBV6-3, with 8 bases matching TRBD2. Germline V gene lookup returns CDR1 MNHEY and CDR2 SVGEGT. V was pared by 5 bases and J by 1 base, with 7 bases of the junction left unmatched. There are 15 residues in the CDR3. The CDR3 nucleotides are TGTGCCAGCAGTCAAAGCGGGAGTATGTCCTACGAGCAGTACTTC. It codes for CASSQSGSMSYEQYF.

The rearrangement joins TRBV12-3 or TRBV12-4 to TRBJ2-5; 7 bases match TRBD2. Trimming took 3 bases from V and 1 from J; bases not matched to a gene: 5. The CDR3 length is 15 residues. CDR3 region: CASSLALAAQETQYF. CDR3 nucleotides: TGTGCCAGCAGTTTGGCCCTAGCGGCCCAAGAGACCCAGTACTTC.

The rearrangement joins TRBV21-1 to TRBJ2-3; TRBD1 reflects the table's D call only, with no check against the DNA. TRBV21-1 is an annotated pseudogene. This CDR3 spans 15 amino acids. The CDR3, as DNA: TGTTTCCTTGGACAGGCGCATACGAGCACAGATACGCAGTATTTT. Protein: CFLGQAHTSTDTQYF.

This sequence joins TRBV20-1 and TRBJ2-7, with TRBD1 matching 7 bases. The V segment lost 7 bases and the J segment 4 bases; nucleotides outside the gene matches: 7. CDR3 length: 12 residues. Germline-derived CDR1 and CDR2 are DFQATT and SNEGSKA (reference sequence). This chain's CDR3 is CSVPGQHYEQYF. The CDR3 DNA is TGCAGTGTTCCGGGACAGCATTACGAGCAGTACTTC.

The sample holds a few counts of this clonotype. The CDR3 sequence: CASRAAGSITGELFF. CDR3 nucleotide sequence: TGTGCCAGCCGGGCAGCGGGGAGCATTACCGGGGAGCTGTTTTTT. This rearrangement joins TRBV6-1 to TRBJ2-2; the match to TRBD2 covers 7 bases. This CDR3 region has 15 residues. The trim removed 8 bases at V and 5 bases at J, leaving 11 bases unmatched. Germline CDR1 and CDR2: MNHNS and SASEGT.

In this sample, this clonotype turned up a few times. The V and J genes are TRBV14 and TRBJ1-1, with 8 bases identical to TRBD1. CDR3 length: 18 residues. With 4 bases clipped from V and 1 base from J, the junction kept 14 bases outside the gene matches. CDR1 SGHDN and CDR2 FVKESK come from the germline V gene. In DNA form, the CDR3 reads TGTGCCAGCAGCCCGATCCCGTGGACAGGGCAGGCGAACACTGAAGCTTTCTTT. Amino acid sequence: CASSPIPWTGQANTEAFF. Full variable domain (outside the CDR3, taken from reference TRBV14 and TRBJ1-1): EAGVTQFPSHSVIEKGQTVTLRCDPISGHDNLYWYRRVMGKEIKFLLHFVKESKQDESGMPNNRFLAERTGGTYSTLKVQPAELEDSGVYFCASSPIPWTGQANTEAFFGQGTRLTVV.

The DNA of the CDR3 is TGTGCCAGCAGTTTAGGGCTGGAAGGGGCCAACGTCCTGACTTTC. This sequence encodes CASSLGLEGANVLTF. V and J are TRBV12-3 or TRBV12-4 and TRBJ2-6; no reliable D call. The CDR3 has 15 amino acids. The germline V and J ends were trimmed by 1 base and 4 bases, with 8 bases remaining between them.

Only a few counts were recorded for this clonotype. The V and J genes are TRBV29-1 and TRBJ2-1; 8 nucleotides line up with TRBD2. The V gene end was trimmed by 4 bases and the J gene end by 6 bases; junction bases not matched to a gene: 5. Germline-derived CDR1 and CDR2 are SQVTM and ANQGSEA. The CDR3 extends over 13 amino acids. CDR3 region: CSVGAGGANEQFF. The DNA for the CDR3 is TGCAGCGTTGGAGCCGGGGGGGCCAATGAGCAGTTCTTC.

This clonotype was recorded at least ten times. The rearrangement links TRBV9 to TRBJ2-1, with 7 bases identical to TRBD2. This CDR3 is 15 amino acids long. Germline V gives CDR1 SGDLS, CDR2 YYNGEE. Trimming cost V 0 bases and J 2 bases; bases outside gene matches: 2. The DNA for the CDR3 is TGTGCCAGCAGCGTAGCCAGCGGGGCCTACAATGAGCAGTTCTTC. This sequence encodes CASSVASGAYNEQFF.

This clonotype was observed many times. This rearrangement joins TRBV28 to TRBJ2-1, with 12 bases identical to TRBD2. Trimming removed 2 bases from V and 8 bases from J; junction bases left unmatched: 7. Germline values: CDR1 MDHEN, CDR2 SYDVKM. The CDR3 has 16 residues. The CDR3 nucleotides are TGTGCCAGCAGTTTAAGGGGGCTAGCGGGAGGGGATGAGCAGTTCTTC. This gives the protein CASSLRGLAGGDEQFF.

The J gene is TRBJ1-2, the V gene TRBV28; D ambiguous. The CDR3 runs 13 residues. Germline V gene sequence: CDR1 MDHEN, CDR2 SYDVKM. V was pared by 3 bases and J by 2 bases, with 7 bases between. The CDR3 DNA is TGTGCCAGCAGTTTGGGCAGGAACTATGGCTACACCTTC. Amino acid sequence: CASSLGRNYGYTF.

The chain uses TRBV7-3 and TRBJ2-3, with 9 bases that match TRBD2. In germline, CDR1 is SGHTA, CDR2 FQGTGA. V was pared by 5 bases and J by 1 base, with 1 base of the junction left unmatched. The CDR3 loop spans 14 amino acids. The DNA of the CDR3 is TGTGCCAGCAGCCCTAGCGGGGGCACAGATACGCAGTATTTT. It translates to CASSPSGGTDTQYF.